This T cell receptor (beta chain) was recovered during a study of T-cell reconstitution after alpha-beta-depleted transplantation in children. The table lists this clonotype with many counts. Its matching antigen is unknown. General study findings and limits: When one year had passed after transplant, most T-cell counts and diversity came from newly produced T cells.

For TCRbeta, the library was prepared with unique molecular identifiers. TCRdb used MiXCR to reprocess the PCR reads, holding one entry per CDR3 protein. The sample includes about a million distinct CDR3 sequences, about 29% of them seen just once. Sequences were derived from PBMCs, mostly from graft donor cells, sampled 360 days after TCRalphabeta/CD19-depleted stem cell transplant. This TCR derives from a boy under two years old who had a stem cell transplant for SCID, so the T cells may come from the graft donor.

The CDR3 sequence: CASSYSGTHSGNTIYF. CDR3 DNA sequence: TGTGCCAGCAGTTACTCCGGGACACACTCTGGAAACACCATATATTTT. The chain links TRBV6-5 to TRBJ1-3, with a tentative D call TRBD1 (6 bases). Trimming removed 0 bases at V and 0 bases at J, with 9 bases between. The CDR3 has 16 residues. Germline V gene sequence: CDR1 MNHEY, CDR2 SVGAGI.